Reported below is one TCR beta chain. Per germline, CDR1 SGHDN and CDR2 FVKESK. With V trimmed by 0 bases and J by 1 base, 5 bases remained unmatched. The length of the CDR3 is 16 residues. The data belong to a study of blood T cell repertoires in COVID-19. Sequencing used immunoSEQ multiplex PCR; TCRdb keeps in-frame clones, though not all of them. Of 160,000 or so clones listed, approximately 81% were seen once; the top ten hold about 5.3%. The TCR sequence derives from a woman aged 40 to 50 with acute COVID-19. The sequenced material came from PBMCs or T cells enriched from blood (not recorded which). V usage is TRBV14 and J usage is TRBJ2-5; 7 bases align to TRBD1. The CDR3 sequence is CASSQEGRGIQETQYF. In nucleotides, the CDR3 is TGTGCCAGCAGCCAAGAAGGCAGGGGGATCCAAGAGACCCAGTACTTC.